This T cell receptor beta chain was captured by sequencing in a study of blood T cell repertoires in COVID-19. Study-wide background: T cells, B-cell-depleted T cells, or PBMCs provided the cDNA or gDNA that served as material.

Sequencing used immunoSEQ multiplex PCR; TCRdb keeps in-frame clones, though not all of them. In the table there are 65,000 to 95,000 clones, 89% of which are singletons. The CDR3 totals 14 residues. The germline CDR1 and CDR2 sequences are SNHLY and FYNNEI. V was shortened by 3 bases and J by 4 bases, with 12 bases between the two germline ends. This clone appeared once. The rearrangement uses TRBV2 and TRBJ1-2; no clear D gene. The sequencing input was peripheral blood. The clonotype was recovered from a man older than 75 with acute or convalescent COVID-19. CDR3 bases: TGTGCCAGCAGTGAGTTTGAGGGCGGCTATGGCTACACCTTC. Amino acid sequence: CASSEFEGGYGYTF.